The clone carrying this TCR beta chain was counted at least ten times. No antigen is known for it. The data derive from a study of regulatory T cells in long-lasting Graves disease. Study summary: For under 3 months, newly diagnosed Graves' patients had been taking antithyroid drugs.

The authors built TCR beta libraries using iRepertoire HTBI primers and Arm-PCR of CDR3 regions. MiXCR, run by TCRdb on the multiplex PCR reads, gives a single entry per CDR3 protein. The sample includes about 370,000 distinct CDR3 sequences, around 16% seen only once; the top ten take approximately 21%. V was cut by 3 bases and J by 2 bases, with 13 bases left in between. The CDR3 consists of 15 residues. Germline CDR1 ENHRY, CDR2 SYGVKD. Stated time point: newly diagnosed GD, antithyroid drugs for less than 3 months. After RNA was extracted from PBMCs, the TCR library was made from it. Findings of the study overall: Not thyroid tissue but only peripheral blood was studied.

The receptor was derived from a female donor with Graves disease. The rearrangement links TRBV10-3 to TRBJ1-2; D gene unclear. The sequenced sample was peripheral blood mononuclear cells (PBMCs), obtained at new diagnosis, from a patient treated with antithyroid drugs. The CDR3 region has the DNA TGTGCCATCAGTGACCAAACAGTTACCAACTATGGCTACACCTTC. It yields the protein CAISDQTVTNYGYTF.